These 8 T cell receptor beta chains came from one sample sequenced in a study of T cell repertoires in cytomegalovirus infection. No cognate antigen is known for these TCRs. TCRdb reprocessed the reads with MiXCR, giving one entry per CDR3 protein. The data show roughly 570,000 distinct CDR3 sequences, about 40% seen once. Sample: cultured PBMCs, taken from culture after CMV antigen stimulation. The receptors here all came from a human donor in good health (CMV status not recorded). Some clones in this sample may be carry-over from other donors' samples.

This clonotype has more than one count but fewer than ten. This chain uses TRBV18 with TRBJ1-5, with unresolved D. The CDR3 covers 14 residues. Trimming removed 0 bases at V and 4 bases at J, with 7 bases between. Per germline, CDR1 KGHSH and CDR2 LQKENI. The CDR3, as DNA: TGTGCCAGCTCACCACCGACGGAAAATCAGCCCCAGCATTTT. Protein sequence: CASSPPTENQPQHF.

This clonotype was seen only a few times. The chain links TRBV19 to TRBJ2-7; tentatively, D is TRBD1 or TRBD2 (7 bases each). The germline CDR1 and CDR2 sequences are LNHDA and SQIVND (reference sequence). Deletions cut 9 bases from V and 2 bases from J, with 14 bases between. The CDR3 loop spans 13 amino acids. CDR3 protein: CASRGGGPYEQYF. The CDR3 DNA reads as TGTGCCAGCCGGGGAGGGGGCCCCTACGAGCAGTACTTC.

V gene TRBV19 combines with J gene TRBJ2-1, with 12 nucleotides matching TRBD2. J lost 10 bases, V lost 1 base, and 5 bases had no gene match. This CDR3 spans 15 amino acids. From germline, CDR1 is LNHDA and CDR2 SQIVND (reference sequence). For the CDR3, the DNA is TGTGCCAGTAGTATAGGGGGACTAGCGGGCGGCGAGCAGTTCTTC. Translating it yields CASSIGGLAGGEQFF.

The table lists this clonotype with a few counts. The chain couples TRBV7-8 to TRBJ2-3; D remains ambiguous. There are 15 residues in the CDR3. Per germline, CDR1 SGHVS and CDR2 FQNEAQ. Between the trimmed V and J ends, which lost 2 bases and 1 base, there was a span of 10 bases. The CDR3 loop reads CASSLRPEGTDTQYF. In nucleotides, the CDR3 is TGTGCCAGCAGCTTAAGGCCCGAAGGCACAGATACGCAGTATTTT.

The chain carries TRBV4-3 and TRBJ2-7, with D tentatively TRBD1 or TRBD2 (5 bases each). CDR3 length: 15 residues. V lost 0 bases to trimming and J lost 2 bases, with 11 bases between them. CDR1 and CDR2 from the germline V gene are LGHNA and YSLEER. The CDR3 bases are TGCGCCAGCAGCCAAGATATCGGGGCCCCCTACGAGCAGTACTTC. Protein sequence: CASSQDIGAPYEQYF.

The chain uses TRBV19 and TRBJ2-7, with D perhaps TRBD1 or TRBD2 (5 bases each). V was cut by 3 bases and J by 0 bases, with 9 bases left in between. Per the germline V gene, CDR1 is LNHDA and CDR2 is SQIVND (reference sequence). The CDR3 runs 14 residues. The CDR3 is CASSIGASSYEQYF. CDR3 sequence (DNA): TGTGCCAGTAGTATCGGGGCAAGCTCCTACGAGCAGTACTTC.

This clonotype has a handful of counts. This rearrangement joins TRBV28 to TRBJ1-1, with D perhaps TRBD1 (5 bases). CDR3 length: 15 residues. The V end was cut by 5 bases, the J end by 1 base, with 14 bases between. The germline CDR1 and CDR2 sequences are MDHEN and SYDVKM. The CDR3 nucleotides are TGTGCCAGCAGTCCCCTGGGACGGGAGAACACTGAAGCTTTCTTT. Translating it yields CASSPLGRENTEAFF.

This chain links TRBV11-2 with TRBJ1-5; 8 bases are a match to TRBD1. V was pared by 5 bases and J by 9 bases, with 9 bases of the junction left unmatched. Looked up from germline, CDR1 is SGHAT and CDR2 is FQNNGV. CDR3 size: 14 residues. DNA of the CDR3: TGTGCCAGCAGCGACACAGGGGGAGATTGGCCCCAGCATTTT. Its protein product is CASSDTGGDWPQHF.